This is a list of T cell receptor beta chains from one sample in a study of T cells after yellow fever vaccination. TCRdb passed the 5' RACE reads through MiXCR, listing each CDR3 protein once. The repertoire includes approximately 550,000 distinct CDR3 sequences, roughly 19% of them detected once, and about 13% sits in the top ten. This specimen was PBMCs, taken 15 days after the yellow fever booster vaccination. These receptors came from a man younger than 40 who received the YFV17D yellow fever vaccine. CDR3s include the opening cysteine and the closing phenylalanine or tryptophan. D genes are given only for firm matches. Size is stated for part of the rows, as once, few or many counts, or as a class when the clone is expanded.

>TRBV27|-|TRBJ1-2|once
TGTGCCAGCAGTTTAGTCTTTGGCCACGGGAATGCCTTAGGAGGCTACACCTTC
CASSLVFGHGNALGGYTF
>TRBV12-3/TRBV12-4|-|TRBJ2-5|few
TGTGCCAGTTCCGCGGCGGTGACCCAGTACTTC
CASSAAVTQYF
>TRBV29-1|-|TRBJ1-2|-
TGCAGCGTTGAAGAGTCGGAGGGCGATGGCTACACCTTC
CSVEESEGDGYTF
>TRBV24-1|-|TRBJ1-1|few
TGTGCCACCACTGCTGGGTCGGGAACTGAAGCTTTCTTT
CATTAGSGTEAFF
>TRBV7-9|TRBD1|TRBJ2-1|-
TGTGCCAGCAGCGTGGACAGGTACGCCGGGCATGAGCAGTTCTTC
CASSVDRYAGHEQFF
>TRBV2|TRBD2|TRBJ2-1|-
TGTGCCAGCAGTATAGCTAGCGGGCGATACAATGAGCAGTTCTTC
CASSIASGRYNEQFF
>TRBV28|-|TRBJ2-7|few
TGTGCCAGCAGTTTATTCGGGACGGAAACCTACGAGCAGTACTTC
CASSLFGTETYEQYF
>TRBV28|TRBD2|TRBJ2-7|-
TGTGCCAGCAGTATGAGCGGGAGTGTGTCCTACGAGCAGTACTTC
CASSMSGSVSYEQYF
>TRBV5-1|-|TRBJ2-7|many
TGCGCCAGCAGCCTAGGGACCGGTGACGAGCAGTACTTC
CASSLGTGDEQYF
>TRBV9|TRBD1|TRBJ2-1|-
TGTGCCAGCAGCCTCGGTGGCAGGGGGCGCCTAGGCAATGAGCAGTTCTTC
CASSLGGRGRLGNEQFF
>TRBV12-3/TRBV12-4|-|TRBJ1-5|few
TGTGCCAGCACCTGGGGTTTCGAGCGCAATCAGCCCCAGCATTTT
CASTWGFERNQPQHF
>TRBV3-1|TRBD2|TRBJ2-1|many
TGTGCCAGCAGCCATTCCCGCGGGAGGTCGTACAATGAGCAGTTCTTC
CASSHSRGRSYNEQFF
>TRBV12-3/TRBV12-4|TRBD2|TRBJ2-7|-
TGTGCCAGCAGTTTAGCAAGGACTAGCGGGATCGAGCAGTACTTC
CASSLARTSGIEQYF
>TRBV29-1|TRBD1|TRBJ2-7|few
TGCAGCGTCTCCGTCAGGGGGGAGCAGTACTTC
CSVSVRGEQYF
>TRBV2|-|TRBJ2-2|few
TGTGCCAGCAGTGGTGACAGCACCGGGGAGCTGTTTTTT
CASSGDSTGELFF
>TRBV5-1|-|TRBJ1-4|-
TGCGCCAGCAGAAGCACCGGGGATTCTAATGAAAAACTGTTTTTT
CASRSTGDSNEKLFF
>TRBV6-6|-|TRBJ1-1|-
TGTGCCAGCTCGCCAGACAGTGAAGCTTTCTTT
CASSPDSEAFF
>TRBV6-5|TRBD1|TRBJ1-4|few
TGTGCCAGCAGTTACCAGCCACAGGGGAGGGAAAAACTGTTTTTT
CASSYQPQGREKLFF
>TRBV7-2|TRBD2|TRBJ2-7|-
TGTGCCAGCAGCTTAATCGCGAGCGGGAGTCAGGACGAGCAGTACTTC
CASSLIASGSQDEQYF
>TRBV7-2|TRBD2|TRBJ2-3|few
TGTGCCAGCAGCCGCTCGACTAGCGGGGTTAAGTATTTT
CASSRSTSGVKYF
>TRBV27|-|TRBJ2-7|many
TGTGCCAGCTTCGGCCCCCCTACCTACGAGCAGTACTTC
CASFGPPTYEQYF
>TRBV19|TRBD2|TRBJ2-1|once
TGTGCCAGTAGTATAGAGGGGGGGAGGCCTCTCTGGAATGAGCAGTTCTTC
CASSIEGGRPLWNEQFF
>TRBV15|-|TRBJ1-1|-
TGTGCCACCAGCAGAGCTACGGTCATGAACACTGAAGCTTTCTTT
CATSRATVMNTEAFF
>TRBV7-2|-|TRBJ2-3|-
TGTGCCAGCAGTTCGGACAGAGAAGATACGCAGTATTTT
CASSSDREDTQYF
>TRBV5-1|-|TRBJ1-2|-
TGCGCCAGCAGCCAGACAGAGAACTATGGCTACACCTTC
CASSQTENYGYTF
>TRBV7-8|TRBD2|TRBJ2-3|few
TGTGCCAGCAGCTTAAGGACTAGCGGGAGTGTATGGGATACGCAGTATTTT
CASSLRTSGSVWDTQYF
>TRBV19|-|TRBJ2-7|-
TGTGCCAGTAAAACGACGGGGAAGTCCAGCGAGCAGTACTTC
CASKTTGKSSEQYF
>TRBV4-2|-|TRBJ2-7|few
TGTGCCAGCAGCCAAGATTGGACCTCCGGGCAGTACTTC
CASSQDWTSGQYF
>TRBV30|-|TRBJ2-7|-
TGTGCCTGGAGTTTTCTCCCGGGGCTTACCTACGAGCAGTACTTC
CAWSFLPGLTYEQYF
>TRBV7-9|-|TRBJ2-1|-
TGTGCCAGCACCCTCGAACACAATGAGCAGTTCTTC
CASTLEHNEQFF
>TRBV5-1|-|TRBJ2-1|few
TGCGCCAGCAGCTTAAACAGTGAGCAGTTCTTC
CASSLNSEQFF
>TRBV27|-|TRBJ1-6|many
TGTGCCAGCAGCAGGGCCAATTCACCCCTCCACTTT
CASSRANSPLHF
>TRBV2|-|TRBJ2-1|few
TGTGCCAGCACGGGTTCCTACAATGAGCAGTTCTTC
CASTGSYNEQFF
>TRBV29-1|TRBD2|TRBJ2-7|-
TGCAGCGTTGTACTAGCGGGAGTTTTCAGCTCCTACGAGCAGTACTTC
CSVVLAGVFSSYEQYF
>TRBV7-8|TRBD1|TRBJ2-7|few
TGTGCCAGCAGCTTCCCCCGGGACAGGGGTCTAGAACGGTCCTACGAGCAGTACTTC
CASSFPRDRGLERSYEQYF
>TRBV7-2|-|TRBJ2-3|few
TGTGCCAGCAGACCAGGACTCGTAGGGGATACGCAGTATTTT
CASRPGLVGDTQYF
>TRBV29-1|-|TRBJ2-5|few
TGCAGCGTTGAGTTGGAGACCCAGTACTTC
CSVELETQYF
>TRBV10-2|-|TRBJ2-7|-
TGCGCCAGCAGTGGGCTAGCAGAGAAGGGCTCCTACGAGCAGTACTTC
CASSGLAEKGSYEQYF
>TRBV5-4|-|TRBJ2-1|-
TGTGCCAGCAGCAACGAGCTGCACAATGAGCAGTTCTTC
CASSNELHNEQFF
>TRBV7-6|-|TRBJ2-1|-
TGTGCCAGCAGCTTAGGCCTCCGGAAGGAGACGGTAGTCGGTGAGCAGTTCTTC
CASSLGLRKETVVGEQFF
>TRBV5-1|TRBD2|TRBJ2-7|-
TGCGCCAGCAGCTGGACTACTAGCGGGGCCTCCTACGAGCAGTACTTC
CASSWTTSGASYEQYF
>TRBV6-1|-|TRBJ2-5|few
TGTGCCAGCACCTACGGCCCAGCTCAAGAGACCCAGTACTTC
CASTYGPAQETQYF
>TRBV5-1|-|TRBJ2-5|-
TGCGCCAGCAGCACAGCCGGGCGAGAGACCCAGTACTTC
CASSTAGRETQYF
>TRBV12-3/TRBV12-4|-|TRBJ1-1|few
TGTGCCAGCAGTCCATCGGGACAGAACACTGAAGCTTTCTTT
CASSPSGQNTEAFF
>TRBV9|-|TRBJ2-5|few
TGTGCCAGCAGCGTAGCGGGAAGAGAAGAGACCCAGTACTTC
CASSVAGREETQYF
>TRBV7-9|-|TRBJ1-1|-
TGTGCCAGCGGGGAGAGGGGAAACACTGAAGCTTTCTTT
CASGERGNTEAFF
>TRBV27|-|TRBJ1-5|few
TGTGCCAGCAGTTTAATACAGGGTCAGCCCCAGCATTTT
CASSLIQGQPQHF